A single sample is the source of the 24 T cell receptor beta chains below, sequenced in a study of blood T cells in healthy people across ages (dated by TCRdb to about 2015). The library came from 5' RACE. A second about 7 to 12 cycle PCR used a sample-barcoded 5' primer and a J-beta primer mix. TCRdb took the public reads, trimmed them with fastp at Q25, ran MiXCR for clone calling and kept in-frame beta chains. Each CDR3 protein gets just one entry, which takes the most common genes and DNA from the rows behind it. The sample yields fewer than 2,000,000 distinct CDR3 sequences; roughly 43% were counted once. The ten largest clones take up roughly 23% of the sample. The sample was blood. All receptors come from a human donor in good health.

This clonotype has more than one count but fewer than ten. The chain employs TRBV12-3 or TRBV12-4 and TRBJ2-1; perhaps TRBD2 as D (6 bases). The CDR3 contains 14 residues. The V and J ends lost 5 bases and 12 bases respectively, with 20 bases between them. CDR3 sequence reads: CASSPGTWAEGQFF. CDR3 DNA sequence: TGTGCCAGCAGTCCCGGGACTTGGGCTGAGGGGCAGTTCTTC.

In this sample, this clonotype turned up a few times. This chain uses TRBV10-3 with TRBJ2-2, with unresolved D. The length of the CDR3 is 14 residues. In germline, CDR1 is ENHRY, CDR2 SYGVKD. Trimming removed 2 bases from V and 3 bases from J, with 7 bases in between. For the CDR3, the DNA is TGTGCCATCAGTGAGGTCTCGGACACCGGGGAGCTGTTTTTT. Translated, it gives CAISEVSDTGELFF.

J is TRBJ1-4 and V is TRBV28; D is perhaps TRBD1 (6 bases). Between the trimmed V and J ends, which lost 3 bases and 3 bases, there was a span of 11 bases. This CDR3 contains 15 residues. CDR1 is MDHEN, CDR2 SYDVKM, per germline. The CDR3 coding sequence is TGTGCCAGCAGTTTCCAGGGGTTGGCTAATGAAAAACTGTTTTTT. This sequence encodes CASSFQGLANEKLFF.

This clonotype came up a few times. The chain recombines TRBV6-6 with TRBJ2-3; the D is unclear. V was clipped by 11 bases and J by 0 bases, with 12 bases between them. The CDR3 is 13 residues long. Germline V gives CDR1 MNHNY, CDR2 SVGAGI (reference sequence). The CDR3 reads CAGKTGSTDTQYF. The CDR3 DNA follows: TGTGCCGGAAAGACGGGCAGCACAGATACGCAGTATTTT.

V gene TRBV29-1 combines with J gene TRBJ2-1; TRBD2 matches at 8 bases. Germline lookup yields CDR1 SQVTM and CDR2 ANQGSEA. The CDR3 is 15 amino acids. V was clipped by 4 bases and J by 9 bases; unmatched bases: 14. CDR3 coding DNA: TGCAGCGTTGCCCCTCTAGCGGGTTATCAGGGTGAGCAGTTCTTC. It yields the protein CSVAPLAGYQGEQFF.

The chain uses TRBV12-3 or TRBV12-4 and TRBJ2-1; D gene ambiguous. V was pared by 6 bases and J by 5 bases, with 14 bases between. This CDR3 is 14 amino acids long. CDR3 bases: TGTGCCAGCAGATCTAGGGTTAACGACAATGAGCAGTTCTTC. It encodes CASRSRVNDNEQFF.

This clonotype has more than one count but fewer than ten. Relative to the germline gene, one junction end is altered; a read error may explain this. V and J are TRBV6-2 or TRBV6-3 and TRBJ1-1; no clear D gene. CDR3 length: 11 amino acids. The germline CDR1 and CDR2 sequences are MNHEY and SVGEGT. The CDR3 DNA follows: TGTGCCAGCAATTACCCCACTGAAGCTTTCTTT. This gives the protein CASNYPTEAFF.

On this clonotype itself: An end of the junction does not agree with germline; a read error may underlie this. This sequence joins TRBV7-8 and TRBJ2-5; D may be TRBD1 or TRBD2 (6 bases each). This CDR3 region has 18 residues. Germline CDR1 and CDR2: SGHVS and FQNEAQ. The CDR3 sequence is CAGSPHRAGGAHQETQYF. In nucleotides, the CDR3 is TGTGCCGGCAGCCCTCACCGGGCCGGGGGCGCGCACCAAGAGACCCAGTACTTC. Full variable domain (remainder filled in from reference TRBV7-8 and TRBJ2-5): GAGVSQSPRYKVAKRGQDVALRCDPISGHVSLFWYQQALGQGPEFLTYFQNEAQLDKSGLPSDRFFAERPEGSVSTLKIQRTQQEDSAVYLCAGSPHRAGGAHQETQYFGPGTRLLVL.

The table lists this clonotype with a few counts. The chain uses TRBV9 and TRBJ2-2; no definite D call. The CDR3 runs to 16 residues. Germline V lookup: CDR1 SGDLS, CDR2 YYNGEE. The V and J ends lost 0 bases and 2 bases respectively, with 11 bases between them. In DNA, the CDR3 is TGTGCCAGCAGCGTAGTCCCCTCCGGAAACACCGGGGAGCTGTTTTTT. This gives the protein CASSVVPSGNTGELFF.

This clonotype was counted a few times. This chain connects TRBV7-4 to TRBJ1-2; possible D gene TRBD1, 5 bases. This CDR3 is 16 amino acids long. The V gene lost 5 bases and the J gene lost 3 bases, with 19 bases spanning the gap. The germline CDR1 and CDR2 sequences are SGHVT and SQSDAQ. CDR3 DNA: TGTGCCAGCAGCCAGATGCAAGGGGAGGAAGACTATGGCTACACCTTC. It specifies CASSQMQGEEDYGYTF.

This clonotype turned up a few times. This chain joins TRBV24-1 and TRBJ2-3, with D possibly being TRBD2 (5 bases). V gave up 4 bases and J gave up 1 base, with 8 bases separating them. The CDR3 is made up of 14 amino acids. The germline gives CDR1 KGHDR, CDR2 SFDVKD. The CDR3 sequence: CATSESGRTDTQYF. The DNA for the CDR3 is TGTGCCACCAGTGAGAGCGGACGCACAGATACGCAGTATTTT.

This clonotype was recorded a few times. The rearrangement links TRBV11-2 to TRBJ1-1; D perhaps matches TRBD1 (5 bases). There are 16 residues in the CDR3. The V gene's germline CDR1 is SGHAT and CDR2 FQNNGV. V lost 3 bases to trimming and J lost 7 bases, with 21 bases between them. The CDR3 is CASSLPRGGRSFEAFF. CDR3 bases: TGTGCCAGCAGCTTGCCTCGGGGGGGACGGAGCTTTGAAGCTTTCTTT.

CDR3 region: CASSQDWGGQGDYGYTF. The CDR3 bases are TGTGCCAGCAGCCAAGATTGGGGGGGCCAGGGGGACTATGGCTACACCTTC. V and J are TRBV4-2 and TRBJ1-2, with 7 bases lining up with TRBD1. The CDR3 length is 17 residues. Germline loops: CDR1 LGHNA, CDR2 YNFKEQ. Trimming at V came to 0 bases and at J to 3 bases, leaving 10 bases not matched to a gene.

CDR3 in DNA: TGTGCCAGCAGTTCGGACTCCCCCAAAGTTAATGAGCAGTTCTTC. It yields the protein CASSSDSPKVNEQFF. The chain combines TRBV6-2 or TRBV6-3 with TRBJ2-1; the D gene is possibly TRBD2 (5 bases). This CDR3 spans 15 amino acids. V lost 4 bases, J lost 7 bases, and 17 bases lay in between. Germline lookup yields CDR1 MNHEY and CDR2 SVGEGT.

As regards this clonotype: The junction departs from germline at one end; a sequencing error may be responsible. The chain recombines TRBV3-1 with TRBJ2-5, with 14 bases lining up with TRBD2. Per the germline V gene, CDR1 is LGHDT and CDR2 is YNNKEL (reference sequence). The CDR3 spans 17 residues. The CDR3 DNA reads TGTGCCAGCAGCCTCGGACTAGCGGGGGGACTCCAAGGGACCCAGTACTTC. It codes for CASSLGLAGGLQGTQYF.

The rearrangement links TRBV4-3 to TRBJ1-1; D not resolved. The ends were cut back, 4 bases at V and 3 bases at J, with 9 bases in the middle. There are 13 residues in the CDR3. CDR1 and CDR2 (germline): LGHNA, YSLEER. CDR3: CASSPHPDTEAFF. The CDR3 DNA sequence: TGCGCCAGCAGCCCTCACCCGGACACTGAAGCTTTCTTT.

This clonotype was counted a few times. V is TRBV29-1 and J is TRBJ2-5, with D hard to call. The germline V gene encodes CDR1 SQVTM and CDR2 ANQGSEA. The CDR3 contains 14 residues. The germline V and J ends were trimmed by 4 bases and 1 base, with 13 bases remaining between them. The CDR3 nucleotides read TGCAGCGTTGGCCACCTTGGGTCCCAAGAGACCCAGTACTTC. Encoded protein: CSVGHLGSQETQYF.

This clonotype occurred a few times. The V call is TRBV7-2, the J call TRBJ2-5, with 11 bases matching TRBD2. Germline loops: CDR1 SGHTA, CDR2 FQGNSA. This CDR3 has 15 residues. Germline trimming cut 1 base from V and 6 bases from J; bases unmatched to any gene: 4. The CDR3 sequence is CASSLEGLAEQTQYF. CDR3 bases: TGTGCCAGCAGCTTAGAGGGACTAGCGGAGCAGACCCAGTACTTC.

This chain connects TRBV4-1 to TRBJ2-3; TRBD1 is a possible D gene (6 bases). The germline V gene encodes CDR1 MGHRA and CDR2 YSYEKL. The CDR3 spans 16 residues. V shed 4 bases and J shed 1 base, with 15 bases lying between them. Written as DNA, the CDR3 is TGCGCCAGCAGCCCACTTACAGGGCATGGCACAGATACGCAGTATTTT. This sequence encodes CASSPLTGHGTDTQYF.

This clonotype was seen more than once but under ten times. The chain employs TRBV10-2 and TRBJ1-2, with D perhaps matching TRBD1 (5 bases). The CDR3 sequence is 14 residues long. The germline V and J ends were trimmed by 3 bases and 3 bases, with 11 bases remaining between them. Germline V gene data show CDR1 as WSHSY and CDR2 as SAAADI. The CDR3 region has the DNA TGCGCCAGCAGTGACATTGGGGGGGACTATGGCTACACCTTC. This codes for CASSDIGGDYGYTF.

This clonotype was seen a single time. The chain recombines TRBV5-1 with TRBJ2-2; no reliable D call. The CDR3 runs 14 residues. The germline V and J ends were trimmed by 6 bases and 1 base, with 10 bases remaining between them. Looked up from germline, CDR1 is SGHRS and CDR2 is YFSETQ. The CDR3 bases are TGCGCCAGCAACCTGGTTGTGAACACCGGGGAGCTGTTTTTT. As protein: CASNLVVNTGELFF. Full variable domain (remainder filled in from reference TRBV5-1 and TRBJ2-2): KAGVTQTPRYLIKTRGQQVTLSCSPISGHRSVSWYQQTPGQGLQFLFEYFSETQRNKGNFPGRFSGRQFSNSRSEMNVSTLELGDSALYLCASNLVVNTGELFFGEGSRLTVL.

V gene TRBV29-1 combines with J gene TRBJ2-5; 10 bases match TRBD1. The CDR3 is 13 residues long. V gave up 4 bases and J gave up 5 bases; unmatched junction bases: 4. Germline CDR1 is SQVTM and CDR2 is ANQGSEA. The CDR3 loop reads CSVGGQGVETQYF. Here the CDR3 DNA reads TGCAGCGTTGGAGGACAGGGGGTGGAGACCCAGTACTTC.

This rearrangement joins TRBV9 to TRBJ2-5; D assignment may be TRBD1 or TRBD2 (6 bases each). Germline V lookup: CDR1 SGDLS, CDR2 YYNGEE. CDR3 length: 15 residues. The germline V and J ends were trimmed by 0 bases and 4 bases, with 13 bases remaining between them. The CDR3 DNA follows: TGTGCCAGCAGCGTAGGGGGGGCGCGAGGAGAGACCCAGTACTTC. This translates into CASSVGGARGETQYF.

The V gene is TRBV20-1, the J gene TRBJ1-5; a weak D match, TRBD1 (6 bases). CDR3 length: 12 residues. Germline CDR1 reads DFQATT; CDR2 reads SNEGSKA (reference sequence). With 6 bases removed from V and 6 bases from J, the gap between germline ends came to 12 bases. The CDR3 region is CSAQGGSQPQHF. CDR3 bases: TGCAGTGCACAGGGAGGTAGTCAGCCCCAGCATTTT.